The present T cell receptor (beta chain) was sequenced within a study of blood T cells in healthy people across ages. This clonotype was counted a few times. What it binds is not known. Findings and limits, study-wide: Estimated diversity that came from one million T cells was considered an underestimate.

The authors ran a second PCR of 7 to 11 cycles using a sample-barcoded 5' primer and a J-beta primer mix. Each cDNA molecule received a tag from a template-switch adaptor that had 12 random nucleotides. Sequencing of every sample gave 3 million or more CDR3-containing paired-end reads. From the 5' RACE reads, TCRdb called clonotypes with MiXCR, one entry per CDR3 protein. This table holds roughly 1.9 million distinct CDR3 sequences, roughly two fifths found once. What was sequenced was blood. The clonotype originates from a human donor in good health.

Here the CDR3 DNA reads TGCAGTGCTGCCGGACAGGGGGCTAGCTATGGCTACACCTTC. Translation: CSAAGQGASYGYTF. The chain couples TRBV20-1 to TRBJ1-2, with 11 bases fitting TRBD1. Per the germline V gene, CDR1 is DFQATT and CDR2 is SNEGSKA (reference sequence). This CDR3 region has 14 residues. Trimming took 5 bases from V and 4 from J; bases not matched to a gene: 6.